The source of this T cell receptor beta chain is a study of technical replicates of blood from a handful of donors. The V gene lost 8 bases and the J gene lost 1 base, with 6 bases spanning the gap. Germline CDR1 is SNHLY and CDR2 is FYNNEI. CDR3 length equals 12 residues. This table comes from immunoSEQ multiplex PCR, and its TCRdb copy is limited to in-frame clones, with some not included. The sample consists of approximately 51,000 clones, about 94% of them appearing once. The clonotype comes from a human donor in good health. Some clones in this sample may be carry-over from other donors' samples. This chain joins TRBV2 and TRBJ1-3, with D perhaps matching TRBD1 (5 bases). Sample: PBMCs. CDR3 region: CASQGSGNTIYF. CDR3 sequence (DNA): TGTGCCAGCCAGGGTTCTGGAAACACCATATATTTT. Full variable domain (remainder filled in from reference TRBV2 and TRBJ1-3): EPEVTQTPSHQVTQMGQEVILRCVPISNHLYFYWYRQILGQKVEFLVSFYNNEISEKSEIFDDQFSVERPDGSNFTLKIRSTKLEDSAMYFCASQGSGNTIYFGEGSWLTVV.